These 20 T cell receptor beta chains were all obtained from the same sample, sequenced in a study of T cells in Graves' hyperthyroidism and ophthalmopathy. Regions amplified from RNA transcripts were the TCR beta CDR3 regions. The HTBI primer set was used in a first-round RT-PCR of the TCR CDR3. TCRdb recomputed calls from the multiplex PCR reads with MiXCR, one row per CDR3 protein. The table lists about 340,000 distinct CDR3 sequences, 15% to 20% of them singletons, with under 55% in the top ten. The sequencing sample was made of blood. These receptors were collected from a woman in her 50s with Graves' hyperthyroidism.

The rearrangement uses TRBV7-3 and TRBJ2-3; D gene uncertain. Trimming shortened V by 8 bases and J by 2 bases, and 11 bases separated the two germline ends. Germline V gene data show CDR1 as SGHTA and CDR2 as FQGTGA. The CDR3 runs to 13 residues. DNA for the CDR3: TGTGCCAGCGCCTTTGAATTCACAGATACGCAGTATTTT. Encoded protein: CASAFEFTDTQYF. Full variable domain (missing parts from reference TRBV7-3 and TRBJ2-3): GAGVSQTPSNKVTEKGKYVELRCDPISGHTALYWYRQSLGQGPEFLIYFQGTGAADDSGLPNDRFFAVRPEGSVSTLKIQRTERGDSAVYLCASAFEFTDTQYFGPGTRLTVL.

This CDR3 is CASSPTGGNYGYTF. The CDR3, as DNA: TGTGCCAGCAGCCCCACAGGGGGCAACTATGGCTACACCTTC. The rearrangement links TRBV7-3 to TRBJ1-2, with 9 bases aligning to TRBD1. Germline V gene data show CDR1 as SGHTA and CDR2 as FQGTGA. The CDR3 length is 14 residues. J was trimmed by 2 bases and V by 5 bases; bases with no gene match: 3.

The chain is built from TRBV30 and TRBJ1-4; 7 bases map to TRBD1. The CDR3 has 15 residues. Germline assignment: CDR1 GTSNPN and CDR2 SVGIG (reference sequence). V trimming: 1 base; J trimming: 8 bases; junction bases outside the gene matches: 10. The CDR3: CAWSAGGQTDEKLFF. CDR3 in DNA: TGTGCCTGGAGTGCCGGGGGACAGACGGACGAAAAACTGTTTTTT.

Many counts were recorded for this clonotype. The chain is built from TRBV18 and TRBJ2-1; no clear D gene. The germline gives CDR1 KGHSH, CDR2 LQKENI. This CDR3 contains 13 residues. Trimming cost V 0 bases and J 5 bases, with 5 bases left between them. CDR3 sequence: CASSPPNDNEQFF. CDR3 DNA sequence: TGTGCCAGCTCACCACCGAATGACAATGAGCAGTTCTTC.

This clonotype was seen at least ten times. The genes are TRBV6-1 and TRBJ2-2; tentatively, D is TRBD1 or TRBD2 (5 bases each). Trimming cost V 2 bases and J 7 bases, with 11 bases left between them. The CDR3 loop spans 14 amino acids. Germline CDR1 is MNHNS and CDR2 is SASEGT. The CDR3 region is CASSEQGRDGELFF. The CDR3 nucleotides are TGTGCCAGCAGTGAACAGGGTCGGGACGGGGAGCTGTTTTTT.

This chain uses TRBV28 with TRBJ1-2; 7 positions match TRBD1. Germline lookup yields CDR1 MDHEN and CDR2 SYDVKM. CDR3 length: 17 residues. The V and J ends lost 1 base and 13 bases, in that order; junction bases with no gene match: 21. CDR3 sequence: CASSLSSTGTAGAGGTF. In DNA, the CDR3 is TGTGCCAGCAGTTTATCATCAACCGGGACAGCTGGTGCTGGGGGCACCTTC.

There are many counts of this clonotype. V usage is TRBV27 and J usage is TRBJ2-3, with no clear D. V lost 6 bases and J 1 base, leaving 8 bases between the germline ends. From germline, CDR1 is MNHEY and CDR2 SMNVEV (reference sequence). This CDR3 comprises 13 residues. The CDR3, as DNA: TGTGCCAGCAGAGAATCGGGCACAGATACGCAGTATTTT. As protein: CASRESGTDTQYF.

Ten or more counts support this clonotype. The V and J genes are TRBV3-1 and TRBJ2-2, with D maybe TRBD1 (6 bases). The V and J ends lost 5 bases and 6 bases respectively, with 13 bases between them. The V gene's germline CDR1 is LGHDT and CDR2 YNNKEL (reference sequence). CDR3 length: 14 residues. DNA of the CDR3: TGTGCCAGCAGCATCAGGGGATCCCCCGGGGAGCTGTTTTTT. This codes for CASSIRGSPGELFF. Supplemented by reference TRBV3-1 and TRBJ2-2, the full variable domain reads DTAVSQTPKYLVTQMGNDKSIKCEQNLGHDTMYWYKQDSKKFLKIMFSYNNKELIINETVPNRFSPKSPDKAHLNLHINSLELGDSAVYFCASSIRGSPGELFFGEGSRLTVL.

This clonotype was counted many times. This chain uses TRBV2 with TRBJ2-3; D uncertain. In germline, CDR1 is SNHLY, CDR2 FYNNEI. The CDR3 is 11 residues long. V lost 4 bases to trimming and J lost 5 bases, with 4 bases between them. CDR3 nucleotides: TGTGCCAGCAGTGCAAAAGATACGCAGTATTTT. Protein: CASSAKDTQYF.

Comment on this clonotype: Lacking the conserved final phenylalanine or tryptophan, this CDR3 likely reflects a read error. This sequence joins TRBV6-9 and TRBJ2-2; no firm D call. The CDR3 has 12 amino acids. Germline V gene data show CDR1 as MNHGY and CDR2 as SVAAGI. Trimming removed 2 bases at V and 7 bases at J, with 5 bases between. The CDR3 DNA sequence: TGTGCCAGCAGTTATCAGGACGGGGAGCTGTTTTCT. Encoded protein: CASSYQDGELFS.

J is TRBJ1-3 and V is TRBV10-3, with TRBD1 as a possible D gene (5 bases). V dropped 10 bases and J dropped 0 bases, with 13 bases sitting between them. Germline loops: CDR1 ENHRY, CDR2 SYGVKD. The CDR3 is made up of 14 amino acids. The CDR3 DNA reads TGTGCCACACAGACAGAATCCTCTGGAAACACCATATATTTT. Encoded protein: CATQTESSGNTIYF.

This chain connects TRBV5-6 to TRBJ1-2; no firm D call. The CDR3 length is 17 residues. Trimming left V 0 bases short and J 1 base short, with 16 bases between. Per the germline V gene, CDR1 is SGHDT and CDR2 is YYEEEE. The CDR3 here is CASSLAIEGHHNYGYTF. The CDR3 DNA is TGTGCCAGCAGCTTGGCCATTGAGGGTCACCATAACTATGGCTACACCTTC.

This clonotype was counted between two and nine times. This chain joins TRBV4-1 and TRBJ2-7; D gene unclear. Germline CDR1 reads MGHRA; CDR2 reads YSYEKL. V gave up 1 base and J gave up 0 bases, with 13 bases separating them. CDR3 length: 16 residues. CDR3 residues: CASSQVGQMDSYEQYF. The CDR3 region has the DNA TGCGCCAGCAGCCAAGTCGGTCAGATGGACTCCTACGAGCAGTACTTC.

This chain uses TRBV4-1 with TRBJ2-3; D is perhaps TRBD2 (6 bases). Germline CDR1 reads MGHRA; CDR2 reads YSYEKL. Trimming left V 8 bases short and J 4 bases short, with 19 bases between. This CDR3 spans 15 amino acids. CDR3 sequence reads: CASEPRAGGSDTQYF. CDR3 in DNA: TGCGCCAGCGAACCCCGAGCGGGCGGGTCAGATACGCAGTATTTT.

The chain is built from TRBV20-1 and TRBJ2-1; D might be TRBD2 (5 bases). With 3 bases removed from V and 5 bases from J, the gap between germline ends came to 11 bases. CDR3 size: 13 residues. The germline CDR1 and CDR2 sequences are DFQATT and SNEGSKA (reference sequence). This chain's CDR3 is CSASFSGDNEQFF. In DNA, the CDR3 is TGCAGTGCTAGTTTCTCCGGGGACAATGAGCAGTTCTTC.

Only a few counts were recorded for this clonotype. For the CDR3, the DNA is TGTGCCAGCAGTTCGGGCAGCGGACCCACCGGGGAGCTGTTTTTT. Residues: CASSSGSGPTGELFF. V gene TRBV28 combines with J gene TRBJ2-2, with a possible D match to TRBD2 (5 bases). Germline loops: CDR1 MDHEN, CDR2 SYDVKM. This CDR3 contains 15 residues. Between the trimmed V and J ends, which lost 4 bases and 4 bases, there was a span of 13 bases.

This clonotype came up many times. The chain couples TRBV30 to TRBJ2-2, with 10 bases aligning to TRBD2. CDR3 size: 15 residues. V shed 5 bases and J 1 base; nucleotides not matched to a gene: 4. From germline, CDR1 is GTSNPN and CDR2 SVGIG (reference sequence). This CDR3 is CAWLAGGQNTGELFF. CDR3 nucleotides: TGTGCCTGGTTAGCGGGGGGCCAGAACACCGGGGAGCTGTTTTTT.

This clonotype was seen a handful of times. This chain uses TRBV18 with TRBJ2-7; D call uncertain. Germline values: CDR1 KGHSH, CDR2 LQKENI. This CDR3 spans 14 amino acids. The V gene lost 3 bases and the J gene lost 3 bases, with 12 bases spanning the gap. The chain's CDR3 is CASSPQTKNYEQYF. CDR3 DNA: TGTGCCAGCTCACCCCAGACAAAAAACTACGAGCAGTACTTC.

This clonotype was counted ten times or more. The rearrangement links TRBV27 to TRBJ2-1; 11 bases match TRBD2. This CDR3 comprises 14 residues. V was clipped by 9 bases and J by 4 bases; unmatched bases: 5. CDR1 MNHEY and CDR2 SMNVEV come from the germline V gene (reference sequence). CDR3 coding DNA: TGTGCCAGTCGTAGCGGGGGGGCTTACAATGAGCAGTTCTTC. Translation gives CASRSGGAYNEQFF.

This clonotype occurred a few times. J is TRBJ1-5 and V is TRBV6-6; 7 bases fit TRBD1. The CDR3 spans 15 residues. Germline trimming cut 4 bases from V and 3 bases from J; bases unmatched to any gene: 6. Germline values: CDR1 MNHNY, CDR2 SVGAGI (reference sequence). The CDR3 sequence is CASSWTGTINQPQHF. CDR3 nucleotide sequence: TGTGCCAGCAGTTGGACAGGAACTATCAATCAGCCCCAGCATTTT.